This TCR beta chain was observed in a study of T cell responses to AZD1222 COVID-19 vaccine listed by TCRdb under 2021. Some background on the complete study: TCR sequencing was performed for roughly 240 trial participants, of whom roughly 200 were given two doses of AZD1222 and some 26 were given two doses of MenACWY control vaccine. Trial participants were enrolled by age into subgroups of 18-55, 56-69 and 70-plus years, and around 150, 28 and 57 TCR-sequenced participants, respectively, were included in these subgroups. What the research found in general, with its limitations: No day 14 peak-response samples were available, so repertoires were characterized only after the peak T cell response. After two AZD1222 doses, spike-specific TCR breadth and depth were significantly higher than at day 0 and than in MenACWY recipients. Reportedly, close to half of the unique spike-specific TCRs recognized epitopes lying outside the regions that are mutated in the B.1.351 and B.1.1.7 variants. Participants were mostly white British, with more females than males. The authors suggested clonal diversity may have been underestimated. CD4 TCRs associated with the vaccine covered the entire spike protein, and the dominant responses were in regions 160-218 and 743-854. In the small 56-69-year group, the increase in depth fell short of significance, most likely because of low power. Conclusions about previously exposed vaccinees are limited, since just a handful of AZD1222 recipients were seropositive for SARS-CoV-2 at baseline.

Per the germline V gene, KGHSH is the CDR1 and LQKENI is the CDR2. V and J are truncated by 0 bases and 7 bases respectively, leaving an intervening sequence of 19 bases. Spanning cysteine to phenylalanine, the CDR3 consists of 17 amino acids. The only DNA kept is the CDR3, 51 bases in frame from the first base. This clone has just a few counts. Its antigen specificity is not known. No quality values exist for individual bases; no much larger clone is one base distant. The time point label for this specimen denotes: about 28 days (+/-7) after the second vaccine dose. Because spike-specific TCR depth and breadth did not differ between the two schedules, AZD1222 recipients who got a second dose at roughly 4 weeks were pooled with those who got a second dose at roughly 12 weeks. Vaccinee samples came from UK trials COV001 and COV002, including a single-blind randomized controlled phase 2/3 trial of AZD1222 (ChAdOx1 nCoV-19) in healthy adults. Trial participant PBMC samples were collected at day 0 and day 28 after the second dose for TCRbeta chain sequencing.

The CDR3 regions of human TCRbeta chains were analyzed by immunosequencing. The authors processed their data as follows. Repertoire TCRs were checked for matches against a reference library of SARS-CoV-2-specific TCRs that had been generated using the MIRA antigen-specificity platform. Breadth meant the fraction of unique TCRs that were SARS-CoV-2-associated, whereas depth meant the fraction of total T cells that were SARS-CoV-2-associated. Using the MIRA data, every spike-specific TCR was mapped to the spike region that the TCR reacted to and assigned to either a CD4 or a CD8 class. Log10-transformed breadth and depth values were compared by one-way ANOVA with Sidak's multiple comparisons tests. The source is immuneACCESS, and TCRdb retained only in-frame sequences with V and J called. Part of the clones is not carried over; for the studies checked, unresolved V genes explain less than half of this, and the remainder is unexplained. The D gene and trimming were derived from the DNA, and the V and J assignments and clone size from that table. The table for this sample lists around 78,000 clones; roughly 90% of them were counted only once. Over 1.1% of the sample goes to the ten largest clones.

The sample was peripheral blood, taken 28 days after the second AZD1222 dose. The rearranged segments are TRBV18 and TRBJ2-1, with TRBD2 tentatively as D gene (6 bases match). This clonotype originated in an adult who received the AZD1222 COVID-19 vaccine. Here the CDR3 is given as CASSPPLVSGLWNEQFF. The DNA sequence is as follows: TGTGCCAGCTCACCACCCTTGGTTAGCGGTTTATGGAATGAGCAGTTCTTC.